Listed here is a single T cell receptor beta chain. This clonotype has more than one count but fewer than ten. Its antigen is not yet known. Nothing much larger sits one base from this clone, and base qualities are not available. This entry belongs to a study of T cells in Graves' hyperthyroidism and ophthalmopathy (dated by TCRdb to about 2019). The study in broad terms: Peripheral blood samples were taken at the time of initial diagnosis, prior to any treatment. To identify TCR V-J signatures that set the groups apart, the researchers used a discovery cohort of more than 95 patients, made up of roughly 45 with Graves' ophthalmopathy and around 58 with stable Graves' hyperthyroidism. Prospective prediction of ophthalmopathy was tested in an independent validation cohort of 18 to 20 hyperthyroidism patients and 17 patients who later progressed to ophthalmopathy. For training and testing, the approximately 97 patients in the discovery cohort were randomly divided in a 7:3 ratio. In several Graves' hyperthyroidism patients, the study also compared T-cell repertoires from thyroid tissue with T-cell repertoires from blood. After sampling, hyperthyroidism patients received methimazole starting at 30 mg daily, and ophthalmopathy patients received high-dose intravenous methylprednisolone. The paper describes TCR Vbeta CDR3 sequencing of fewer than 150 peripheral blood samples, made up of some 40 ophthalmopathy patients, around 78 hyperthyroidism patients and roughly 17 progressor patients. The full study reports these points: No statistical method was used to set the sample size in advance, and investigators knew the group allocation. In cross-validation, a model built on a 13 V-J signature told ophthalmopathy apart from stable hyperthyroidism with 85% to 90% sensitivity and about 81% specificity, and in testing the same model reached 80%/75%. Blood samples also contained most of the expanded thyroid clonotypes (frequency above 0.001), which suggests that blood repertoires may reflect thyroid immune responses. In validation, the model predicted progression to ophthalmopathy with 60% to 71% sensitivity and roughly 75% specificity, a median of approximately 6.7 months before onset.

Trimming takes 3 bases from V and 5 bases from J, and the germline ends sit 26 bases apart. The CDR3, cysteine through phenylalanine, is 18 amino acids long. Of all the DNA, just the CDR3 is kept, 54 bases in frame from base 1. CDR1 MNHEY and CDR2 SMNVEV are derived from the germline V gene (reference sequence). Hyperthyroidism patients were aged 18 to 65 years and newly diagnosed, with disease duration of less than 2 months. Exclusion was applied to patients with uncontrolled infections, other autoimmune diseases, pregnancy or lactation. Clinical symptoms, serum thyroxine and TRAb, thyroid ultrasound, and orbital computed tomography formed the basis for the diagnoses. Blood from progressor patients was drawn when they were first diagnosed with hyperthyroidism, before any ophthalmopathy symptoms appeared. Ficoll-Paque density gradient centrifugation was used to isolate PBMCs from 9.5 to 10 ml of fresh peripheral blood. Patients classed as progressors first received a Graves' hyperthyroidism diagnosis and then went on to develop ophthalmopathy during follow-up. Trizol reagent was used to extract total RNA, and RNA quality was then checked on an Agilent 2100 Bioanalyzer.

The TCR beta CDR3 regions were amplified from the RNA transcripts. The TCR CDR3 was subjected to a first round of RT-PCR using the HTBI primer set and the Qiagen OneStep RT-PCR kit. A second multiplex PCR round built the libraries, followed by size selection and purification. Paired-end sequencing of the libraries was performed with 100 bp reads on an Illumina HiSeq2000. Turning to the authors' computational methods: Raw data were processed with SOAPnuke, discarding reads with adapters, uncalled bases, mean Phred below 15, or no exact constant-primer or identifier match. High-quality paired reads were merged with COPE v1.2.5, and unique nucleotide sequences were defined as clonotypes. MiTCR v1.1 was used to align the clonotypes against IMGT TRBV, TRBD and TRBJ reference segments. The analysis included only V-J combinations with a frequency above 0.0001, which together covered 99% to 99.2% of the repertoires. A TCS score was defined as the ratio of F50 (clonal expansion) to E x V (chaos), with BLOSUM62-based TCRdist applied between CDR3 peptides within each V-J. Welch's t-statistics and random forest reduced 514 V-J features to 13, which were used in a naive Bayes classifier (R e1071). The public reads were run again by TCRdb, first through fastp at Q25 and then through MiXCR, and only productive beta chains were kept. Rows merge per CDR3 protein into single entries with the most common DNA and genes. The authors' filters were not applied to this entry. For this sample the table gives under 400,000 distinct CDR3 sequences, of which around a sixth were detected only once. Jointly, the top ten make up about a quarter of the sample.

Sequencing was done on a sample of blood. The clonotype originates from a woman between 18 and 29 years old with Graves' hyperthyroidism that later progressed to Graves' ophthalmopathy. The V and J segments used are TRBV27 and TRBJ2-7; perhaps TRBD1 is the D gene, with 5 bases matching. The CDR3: CASSFMTPPRQYSHEQYF. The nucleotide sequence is TGTGCCAGCAGTTTCATGACCCCCCCGAGACAGTACTCTCACGAGCAGTACTTC.